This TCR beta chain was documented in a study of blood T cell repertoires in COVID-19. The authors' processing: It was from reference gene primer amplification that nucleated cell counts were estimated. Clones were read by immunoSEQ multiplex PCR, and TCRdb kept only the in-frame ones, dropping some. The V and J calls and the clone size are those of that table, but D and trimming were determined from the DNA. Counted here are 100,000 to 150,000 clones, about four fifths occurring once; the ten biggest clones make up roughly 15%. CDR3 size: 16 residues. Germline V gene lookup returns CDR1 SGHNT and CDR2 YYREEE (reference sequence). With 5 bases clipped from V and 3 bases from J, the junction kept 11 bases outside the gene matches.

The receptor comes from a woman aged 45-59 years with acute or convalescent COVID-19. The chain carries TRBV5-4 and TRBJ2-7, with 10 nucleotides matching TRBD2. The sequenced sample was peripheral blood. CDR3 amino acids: CASRSGGAGRVYEQYF. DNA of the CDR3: TGTGCCAGCAGGAGCGGGGGGGCAGGGAGAGTCTACGAGCAGTACTTC.